This T cell receptor (beta chain) emerged from a study of blood T cell repertoires in COVID-19 (dated by TCRdb to about 2020). Regarding the study in general: Samples from collaborators originated in the United States, Italy and Spain and spanned both the acute and convalescent phases of COVID-19. The material from the prospective study consisted of cDNA or gDNA derived from T cells, B-cell-depleted T cells, or PBMCs. Subjects who had been exposed to COVID-19, were actively infected with it, or had recovered from it provided the deeply sampled blood TCRbeta repertoires that made up the dataset. The repertoires were released in a freely available public database meant as a resource for research on the immune response to SARS-CoV-2. Samples came from the ongoing ImmuneRACE study (first 160 participants) plus 1,254 subjects from 6 global collaborators. Nearly every sample came with metadata listing a de-identified subject ID, COVID-19 status, age in years and sex. Where available, HLA class I and class II types were obtained from metadata supplied by the sample provider rather than from assay-based typing.

TCRbeta CDR3 regions were amplified from genomic DNA by means of the immunoSEQ Assay, a bias-controlled multiplex PCR. Under the source paper's analysis protocol: Nucleated cell counts per sample were estimated from amplification of reference gene primers within the assay. To quantify the absolute abundance of each unique TCRbeta CDR3 rearrangement, sequence reads were collapsed and filtered. For each sample, productive Simpson clonality was calculated as the square root of Simpson's diversity index across productive rearrangements. TCRdb carries this immuneACCESS record with in-frame sequences only. Its versions omit some clonotypes, under half of them owing to an unresolved V gene in the studies checked, with the rest unexplained. V and J calls and clone size are as listed in that table; D and trimming were resolved from the DNA. The sample table records under 300,000 clones; roughly 84% of these occur just once. Of the sample, approximately 2% falls within the top ten clones.

Samples from volunteer blood donors who had recovered from COVID-19 were contributed by a second Seattle source. Whole blood was collected in K2EDTA tubes by collaborating institutions according to the institutions' own protocols. For TCRbeta analysis, collaborators shipped samples in one of three forms: frozen whole blood, isolated PBMCs, or DNA extracted from either of those sample types. With respect to this clone: Its antigen remains unidentified. No quality values exist for individual bases; no much larger clone is one base distant.

Study-wide findings and limitations: The quantity of clinical and demographic metadata differed by source and by participant and was supplied without curation.

Trimming at the junction amounts to 0 bases on V and 1 base on J, and the germline ends lie 11 bases apart. The CDR3 contains 17 residues, cysteine and phenylalanine counted. CDR3 DNA only is kept here, 51 bases in frame from base 1. Taken from the germline V gene, the CDR1 and CDR2 loops are KGHDR and SFDVKD. The chain uses TRBV24-1 and TRBJ2-2; TRBD1 might be the D gene, on 7 matching bases. The sequenced sample was peripheral blood. The sequence derives from a man aged 40-49 years who had recovered from COVID-19. CDR3 sequence: CATSDLSGDRNTGELFF. The DNA sequence is as follows: TGTGCCACCAGTGATTTGTCGGGGGACAGGAACACCGGGGAGCTGTTTTTT.